A selection of T cell receptor beta chains follows, all from one sample in a study of T cell responses to AZD1222 COVID-19 vaccine. The assay was immunoSEQ multiplex PCR, and TCRdb's table has in-frame clones only and misses some. The sample lists about 130,000 clones, 86% seen once, with roughly 12% in the top ten. The specimen was peripheral blood, collected on day 0 of AZD1222 vaccination. The receptors come from an adult in good health. Each CDR3 is given with its conserved first and last residue. The order of the fields is V gene, D gene, clone size, J gene, CDR3 DNA, CDR3 protein. A D gene is named only where the DNA matches it firmly. Rows may omit the clone size; those that give it use once, few, many or a size class.

>TRBV6-5|TRBD1|.|TRBJ1-6
TGTGCCAGCGGACAGGGGGTAAGATCACCCCTCCACTTT
CASGQGVRSPLHF
>TRBV2|.|once|TRBJ2-3
TGTGCCAGCTCCCGGACCCTAGGGGCAGATACGCAGTATTTT
CASSRTLGADTQYF
>TRBV10-1|TRBD2|.|TRBJ2-7
TGCGCCAGCAGTGAAGGACTAGCGGGCTACGAGCAGTACTTC
CASSEGLAGYEQYF
>TRBV29-1|TRBD1|.|TRBJ2-1
TGCAGTAGCCGGGACAGGGGGAACAATGAGCAGTTCTTC
CSSRDRGNNEQFF
>TRBV5-1|.|.|TRBJ2-2
TGCGCCAGCAGCTTGGCCTTTAACCTTGTGACCGGGGAGCTGTTTTTT
CASSLAFNLVTGELFF
>TRBV2|TRBD1|.|TRBJ1-4
TGTGCCAGCAGTGAAGCGCGGACAGGGTCTAATGAAAAACTGTTTTTT
CASSEARTGSNEKLFF
>TRBV7-3|.|few|TRBJ2-3
TGTGCCAGCAGCTTAATACAGGGAGATACGCAGTATTTT
CASSLIQGDTQYF
>TRBV5-5|.|once|TRBJ1-3
TGTGCCAGCAGCTTTTACGTGGACTCTGGAAACACCATATATTTT
CASSFYVDSGNTIYF
>TRBV7-9|TRBD1|.|TRBJ2-4
TGTGCCAGCAGCCTTGACAGGGGTTCGACCCTAGCCAAAAACATTCAGTACTTC
CASSLDRGSTLAKNIQYF
>TRBV29-1|.|.|TRBJ2-3
TGCAGCGTTGGTCCGGACTACACAGATACGCAGTATTTT
CSVGPDYTDTQYF
>TRBV6-5|.|.|TRBJ1-4
TGTGCCAGCAATCAAGGAGGGTTGGGTGAAAAACTGTTTTTT
CASNQGGLGEKLFF
>TRBV28|TRBD2|.|TRBJ2-1
TGTGCCAGCAGTTTAAAGGTAGCGGGGAGATACAATGAGCAGTTCTTC
CASSLKVAGRYNEQFF
>TRBV15|TRBD1|once|TRBJ1-2
TGTGCCACCAGCAGAGACCGGACAGGTTCTGGACCCTACACCTTC
CATSRDRTGSGPYTF
>TRBV5-5|.|.|TRBJ2-6
TGTGCCAGCAGCTCGGGACTTGTCGACTCTGGGGCCAACGTCCTGACTTTC
CASSSGLVDSGANVLTF
>TRBV3-1/TRBV3-2|TRBD2|.|TRBJ2-2
TGTGCCAGCAGCCTAACAGTCGCTAGCGGGGAGTCCGGGGAGCTGTTTTTT
CASSLTVASGESGELFF
>TRBV5-1|.|.|TRBJ2-2
TGCGCCAGCAGCTTGGCCTTGAGGCTCGGGGAGCTGTTTTTT
CASSLALRLGELFF
>TRBV24-1|.|few|TRBJ1-2
TGTGCCACCAGTGAACAGGCAAACTATGGCTACACCTTC
CATSEQANYGYTF
>TRBV11-1|TRBD1|.|TRBJ2-3
TGTGCCAGCAGCGGGGCGGGACAGGGGGCAGATACGCAGTATTTT
CASSGAGQGADTQYF
>TRBV6-5|.|.|TRBJ1-2
TGTGCCAGCAGTTACACGGCAGGGAAGGACTATGGCTACACCTTC
CASSYTAGKDYGYTF
>TRBV11-3|.|.|TRBJ2-5
TGTGCCAGCAGCCCAACGGGCCAAGAGACCCAGTACTTC
CASSPTGQETQYF
>TRBV28|TRBD1|few|TRBJ2-1
TGTGCCAGCAGTTTATCCACCGGGACAGCTAAAAATGAGCAGTTCTTC
CASSLSTGTAKNEQFF
>TRBV30|.|.|TRBJ1-3
TGTGCCTGGAGGACAGAGTCAACTATCTTCTCTGGAAACACCATATATTTT
CAWRTESTIFSGNTIYF
>TRBV29-1|TRBD1|.|TRBJ1-1
TGCAGCGTTGAAGACGACAGGGGCACTGAAGCTTTCTTT
CSVEDDRGTEAFF
>TRBV19|.|.|TRBJ2-7
TGTGCCAGTAGTATAGCACGACAGGCCGGGGGGGAGCAGTACTTC
CASSIARQAGGEQYF
>TRBV4-1|.|.|TRBJ1-6
TGCGCCAGCAGCCAAGATCTGCGGGGCTCTTCACCCCTCCACTTT
CASSQDLRGSSPLHF
>TRBV27|.|.|TRBJ2-3
TGTGCCAGCAGTTCGCCATACACAGATACGCAGTATTTT
CASSSPYTDTQYF
>TRBV19|.|.|TRBJ1-4
TGTGCCAGTAGTGGCAGGACAGCTAATGAAAAACTGTTTTTT
CASSGRTANEKLFF
>TRBV6-5|.|.|TRBJ2-7
TGTGCCAGCAGTTACTCGAATCCCGGGGCCTACGAGCAGTACTTC
CASSYSNPGAYEQYF